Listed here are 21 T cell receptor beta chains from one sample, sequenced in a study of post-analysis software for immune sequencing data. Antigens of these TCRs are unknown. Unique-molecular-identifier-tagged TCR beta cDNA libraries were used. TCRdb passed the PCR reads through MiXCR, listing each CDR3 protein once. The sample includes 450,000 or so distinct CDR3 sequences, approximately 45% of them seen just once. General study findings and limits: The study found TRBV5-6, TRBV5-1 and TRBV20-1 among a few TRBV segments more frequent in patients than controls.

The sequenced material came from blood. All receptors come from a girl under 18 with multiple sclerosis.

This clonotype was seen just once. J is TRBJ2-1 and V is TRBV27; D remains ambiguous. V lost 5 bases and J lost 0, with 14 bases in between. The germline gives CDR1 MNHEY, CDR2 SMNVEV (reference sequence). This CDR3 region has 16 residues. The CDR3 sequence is CASSPLFTSSYNEQFF. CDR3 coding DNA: TGTGCCAGCAGTCCCCTTTTCACGAGCTCCTACAATGAGCAGTTCTTC.

In DNA form, the CDR3 reads TGTGCCAGCAATTCTGTGGGAGAGGAGACCCAGTACTTC. Encoded protein: CASNSVGEETQYF. V gene TRBV28 combines with J gene TRBJ2-5; tentative D call: TRBD2 (5 bases). Looked up from germline, CDR1 is MDHEN and CDR2 is SYDVKM. This CDR3 has 13 residues. The V gene lost 7 bases and the J gene lost 5 bases, with 14 bases spanning the gap.

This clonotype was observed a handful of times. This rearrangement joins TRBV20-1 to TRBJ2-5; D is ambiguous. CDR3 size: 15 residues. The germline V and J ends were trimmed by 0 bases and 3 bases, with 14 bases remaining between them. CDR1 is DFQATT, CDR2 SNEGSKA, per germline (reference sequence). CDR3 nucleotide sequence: TGCAGTGCTAGAGATGGACGGAAACATAAAGAGACCCAGTACTTC. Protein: CSARDGRKHKETQYF.

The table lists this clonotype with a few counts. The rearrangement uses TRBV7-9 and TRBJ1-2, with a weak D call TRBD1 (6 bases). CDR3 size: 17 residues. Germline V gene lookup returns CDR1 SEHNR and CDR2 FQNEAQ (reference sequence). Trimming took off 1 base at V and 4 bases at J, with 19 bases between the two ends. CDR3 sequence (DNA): TGTGCCAGCAGCTTAGGATCGGCAGGGGATCCCGGCTATGGCTACACCTTC. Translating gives CASSLGSAGDPGYGYTF.

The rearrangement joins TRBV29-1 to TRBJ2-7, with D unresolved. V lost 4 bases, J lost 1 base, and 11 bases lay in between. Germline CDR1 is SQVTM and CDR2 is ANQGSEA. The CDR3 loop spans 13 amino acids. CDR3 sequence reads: CSVVFGRSYEQYF. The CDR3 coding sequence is TGCAGCGTTGTATTTGGCAGGTCCTACGAGCAGTACTTC.

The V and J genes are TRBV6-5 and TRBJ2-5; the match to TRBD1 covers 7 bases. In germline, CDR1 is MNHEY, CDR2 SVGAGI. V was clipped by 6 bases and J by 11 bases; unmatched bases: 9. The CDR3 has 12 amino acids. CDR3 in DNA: TGTGCCAGCAGGAAAGACAGGGTAGAGCAGTACTTC. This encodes CASRKDRVEQYF.

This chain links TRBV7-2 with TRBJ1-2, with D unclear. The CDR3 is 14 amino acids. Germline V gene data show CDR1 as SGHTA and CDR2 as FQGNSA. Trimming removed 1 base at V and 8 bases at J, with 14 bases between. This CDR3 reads CASSLERRVGGYTF. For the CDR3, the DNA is TGTGCCAGCAGCTTAGAACGGAGGGTAGGAGGCTACACCTTC.

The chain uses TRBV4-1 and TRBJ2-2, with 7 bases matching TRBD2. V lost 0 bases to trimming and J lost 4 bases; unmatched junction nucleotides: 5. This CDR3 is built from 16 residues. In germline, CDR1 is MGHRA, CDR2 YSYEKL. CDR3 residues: CASSQEPGGSTGELFF. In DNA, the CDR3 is TGCGCCAGCAGCCAAGAACCGGGAGGTTCCACCGGGGAGCTGTTTTTT.

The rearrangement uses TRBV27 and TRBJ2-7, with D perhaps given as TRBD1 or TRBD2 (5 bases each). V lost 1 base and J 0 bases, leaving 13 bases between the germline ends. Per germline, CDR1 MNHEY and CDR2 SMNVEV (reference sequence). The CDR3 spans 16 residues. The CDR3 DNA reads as TGTGCCAGCAGTTTATTTGGGGACGGACTCTCCTACGAGCAGTACTTC. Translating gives CASSLFGDGLSYEQYF.

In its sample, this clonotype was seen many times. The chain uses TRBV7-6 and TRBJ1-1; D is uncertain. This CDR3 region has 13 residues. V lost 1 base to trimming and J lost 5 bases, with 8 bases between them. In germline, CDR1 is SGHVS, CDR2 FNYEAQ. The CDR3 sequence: CASSLDGSTEAFF. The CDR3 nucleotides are TGTGCCAGCAGCTTAGATGGTTCAACTGAAGCTTTCTTT. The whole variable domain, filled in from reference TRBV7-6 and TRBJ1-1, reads GAGVSQSPRYKVTKRGQDVALRCDPISGHVSLYWYRQALGQGPEFLTYFNYEAQQDKSGLPNDRFSAERPEGSISTLTIQRTEQRDSAMYRCASSLDGSTEAFFGQGTRLTVV.

The CDR3 here is CASSLYGQGAYEQYF. The CDR3 nucleotides read TGTGCCAGCAGCCTCTACGGACAGGGGGCCTACGAGCAGTACTTC. The rearrangement links TRBV7-3 to TRBJ2-7, with 10 bases fitting TRBD1. CDR3 length: 15 amino acids. The germline gives CDR1 SGHTA, CDR2 FQGTGA. The trim removed 5 bases at V and 2 bases at J, leaving 6 bases unmatched.

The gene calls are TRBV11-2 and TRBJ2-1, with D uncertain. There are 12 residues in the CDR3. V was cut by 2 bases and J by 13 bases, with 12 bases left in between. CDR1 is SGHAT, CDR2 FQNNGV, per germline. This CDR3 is CASSLYKWAQFF. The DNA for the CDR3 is TGTGCCAGCAGCTTATATAAGTGGGCACAGTTCTTC.

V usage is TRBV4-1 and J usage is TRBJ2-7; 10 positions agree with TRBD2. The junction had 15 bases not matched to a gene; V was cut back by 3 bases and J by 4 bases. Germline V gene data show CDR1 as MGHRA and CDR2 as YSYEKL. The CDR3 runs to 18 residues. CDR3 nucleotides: TGCGCCAGCAGCCACTCAATTTTCACTAGCGGGACCCCATACGAGCAGTACTTC. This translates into CASSHSIFTSGTPYEQYF.

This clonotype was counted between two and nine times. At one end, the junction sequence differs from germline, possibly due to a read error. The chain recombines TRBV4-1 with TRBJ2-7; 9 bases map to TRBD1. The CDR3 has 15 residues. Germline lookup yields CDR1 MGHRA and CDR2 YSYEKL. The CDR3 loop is CASSRGTGSHYKQYF. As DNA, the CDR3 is TGCGCCAGCAGCCGCGGGACAGGGTCGCACTACAAGCAGTACTTC.

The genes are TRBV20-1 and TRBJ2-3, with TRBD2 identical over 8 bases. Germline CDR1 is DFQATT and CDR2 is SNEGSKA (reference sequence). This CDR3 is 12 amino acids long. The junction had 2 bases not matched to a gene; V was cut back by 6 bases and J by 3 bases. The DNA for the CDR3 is TGCAGTGCCGCGGGAGGAACAGATACGCAGTATTTT. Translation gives CSAAGGTDTQYF.

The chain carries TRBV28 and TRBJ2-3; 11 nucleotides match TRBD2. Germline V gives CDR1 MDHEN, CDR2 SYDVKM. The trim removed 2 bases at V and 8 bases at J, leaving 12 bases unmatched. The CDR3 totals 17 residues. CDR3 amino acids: CASSLLPSGGTGVTQYF. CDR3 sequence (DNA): TGTGCCAGCAGTTTACTACCTAGCGGGGGGACGGGGGTTACGCAGTATTTT.

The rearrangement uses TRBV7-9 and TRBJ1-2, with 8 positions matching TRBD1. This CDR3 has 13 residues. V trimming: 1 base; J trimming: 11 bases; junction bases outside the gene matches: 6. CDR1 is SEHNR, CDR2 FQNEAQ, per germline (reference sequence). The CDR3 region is CASSLGGQGSYTF. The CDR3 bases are TGTGCCAGCAGCTTAGGTGGACAGGGATCTTACACCTTC.

The CDR3 DNA follows: TGCAGCGTAGGACTAGCGGGAGGGCCGTACCCCTACAATGAGCAGTTCTTC. It is translated as CSVGLAGGPYPYNEQFF. This rearrangement joins TRBV29-1 to TRBJ2-1; TRBD2 matches at 15 bases. V dropped 6 bases and J dropped 2; count of bases not matched to a gene: 8. CDR3 size: 17 residues. Per germline, CDR1 SQVTM and CDR2 ANQGSEA.

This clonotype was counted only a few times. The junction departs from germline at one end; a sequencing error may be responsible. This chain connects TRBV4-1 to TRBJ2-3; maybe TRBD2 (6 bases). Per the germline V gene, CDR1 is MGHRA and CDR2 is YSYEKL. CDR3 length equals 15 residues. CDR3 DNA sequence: TGCGCCAGCAGCCAAGATGGCACTAGCAGAGATACGCAGTATTTT. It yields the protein CASSQDGTSRDTQYF.

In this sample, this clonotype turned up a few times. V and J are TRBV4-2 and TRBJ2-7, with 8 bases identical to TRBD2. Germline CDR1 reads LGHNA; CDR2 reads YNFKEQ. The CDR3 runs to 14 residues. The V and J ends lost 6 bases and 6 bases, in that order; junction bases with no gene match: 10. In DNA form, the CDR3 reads TGTGCCAGCAGGGATACGAGCGGGAGCGGCGAGCAGTACTTC. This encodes CASRDTSGSGEQYF.

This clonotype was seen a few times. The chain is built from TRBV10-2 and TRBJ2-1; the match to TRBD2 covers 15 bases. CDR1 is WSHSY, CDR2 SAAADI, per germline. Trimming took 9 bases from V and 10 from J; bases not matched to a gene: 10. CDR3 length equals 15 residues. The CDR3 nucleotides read TGCGCCAGTAGAATGGGACTAGCGGGAGGAGGGGAGCAGTTCTTC. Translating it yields CASRMGLAGGGEQFF.